One and the same sample provided the 8 T cell receptor beta chains below, sequenced in a study of blood T cell repertoires in COVID-19 (dated by TCRdb to 2018 to 2021). The library came from the immunoSEQ multiplex PCR assay. TCRdb carries this immuneACCESS record with in-frame sequences only. Its versions omit some clonotypes, under half of them owing to an unresolved V gene in the studies checked, with the rest unexplained. The sample data list some 380,000 clones, and around 87% of these were observed just once. The ten most abundant clones make up 5% to 8.5% of the sample. Sequencing was done on a sample of peripheral blood. These receptors were taken from a man between 18 and 35 years old with active or convalescent COVID-19.

This chain links TRBV4-2 with TRBJ1-3; TRBD1 is a possible D gene (5 bases). The germline V gene has CDR1 LGHNA and CDR2 YNFKEQ. V was clipped by 2 bases and J by 0 bases, with 8 bases between them. The CDR3 consists of 15 residues. Here the CDR3 DNA reads TGTGCCAGCAGCCAAATACAGGCCTCTGGAAACACCATATATTTT. It is translated as CASSQIQASGNTIYF.

The chain recombines TRBV6-5 with TRBJ1-2, with 7 positions matching TRBD1. Looked up from germline, CDR1 is MNHEY and CDR2 is SVGAGI. The CDR3 runs to 13 residues. The junction had 9 bases not matched to a gene; V was cut back by 6 bases and J by 8 bases. DNA of the CDR3: TGTGCCAGCAGAAGCGACAGGGTTGGGGGCTACACCTTC. Translation gives CASRSDRVGGYTF.

The gene calls are TRBV27 and TRBJ2-5; 9 bases map to TRBD1. CDR1 is MNHEY, CDR2 SMNVEV, per germline (reference sequence). Losses at the gene ends were 4 bases for V and 5 bases for J; bases not matched to a gene: 5. The CDR3 runs to 14 residues. The CDR3 reads CASSSQGAVETQYF. In DNA form, the CDR3 reads TGTGCCAGCAGTTCACAGGGGGCGGTCGAGACCCAGTACTTC.

V and J are TRBV6-2 or TRBV6-3 and TRBJ2-1; TRBD2 matches 9 bases. The germline CDR1 and CDR2 sequences are MNHEY and SVGEGT. Unmatched junction bases numbered 9, after V lost 4 bases and J lost 8 bases. There are 15 residues in the CDR3. CDR3 sequence reads: CASSLGGGAIDEQFF. The CDR3, as DNA: TGTGCCAGCAGTTTAGGCGGGGGGGCCATCGATGAGCAGTTCTTC.

The chain employs TRBV28 and TRBJ1-1; no definite D call. Trimming pared 4 bases from V and 2 bases from J, leaving 14 bases between. Per germline, CDR1 MDHEN and CDR2 SYDVKM. This CDR3 has 15 amino acids. The CDR3, as DNA: TGTGCCAGCAGTTCCCTACTCACCCTCAACACTGAAGCTTTCTTT. This codes for CASSSLLTLNTEAFF. The entire variable domain, with the rest obtained from reference TRBV28 and TRBJ1-1, is as follows: DVKVTQSSRYLVKRTGEKVFLECVQDMDHENMFWYRQDPGLGLRLIYFSYDVKMKEKGDIPEGYSVSREKKERFSLILESASTNQTSMYLCASSSLLTLNTEAFFGQGTRLTVV.

The V and J genes are TRBV28 and TRBJ2-7; 7 bases fit TRBD1. The CDR3 totals 16 residues. The V gene's germline CDR1 is MDHEN and CDR2 SYDVKM. The ends lost 6 bases at V and 0 bases at J; junction bases unmatched: 11. DNA for the CDR3: TGTGCCAGCAGCGAAACAATCCGGGACAGCTCCTACGAGCAGTACTTC. Residues: CASSETIRDSSYEQYF.

For the CDR3, the DNA is TGCGCCAGCAGCCAACCAGGGAGGGATGAAAAACTGTTTTTT. Residues: CASSQPGRDEKLFF. This rearrangement joins TRBV4-1 to TRBJ1-4; possibly TRBD1 for D (5 bases). Germline CDR1 and CDR2: MGHRA and YSYEKL. Trimming cost V 2 bases and J 6 bases, with 10 bases left between them. The CDR3 contains 14 residues.

This chain links TRBV28 with TRBJ2-5; 10 bases agree with TRBD2. Germline CDR1 and CDR2: MDHEN and SYDVKM. The CDR3 consists of 17 residues. V trimming: 10 bases; J trimming: 6 bases; junction bases outside the gene matches: 20. The CDR3 loop is CAIQRWALAGTEKTQYF. CDR3 nucleotides: TGTGCCATTCAAAGGTGGGCACTAGCGGGAACGGAGAAGACCCAGTACTTC.